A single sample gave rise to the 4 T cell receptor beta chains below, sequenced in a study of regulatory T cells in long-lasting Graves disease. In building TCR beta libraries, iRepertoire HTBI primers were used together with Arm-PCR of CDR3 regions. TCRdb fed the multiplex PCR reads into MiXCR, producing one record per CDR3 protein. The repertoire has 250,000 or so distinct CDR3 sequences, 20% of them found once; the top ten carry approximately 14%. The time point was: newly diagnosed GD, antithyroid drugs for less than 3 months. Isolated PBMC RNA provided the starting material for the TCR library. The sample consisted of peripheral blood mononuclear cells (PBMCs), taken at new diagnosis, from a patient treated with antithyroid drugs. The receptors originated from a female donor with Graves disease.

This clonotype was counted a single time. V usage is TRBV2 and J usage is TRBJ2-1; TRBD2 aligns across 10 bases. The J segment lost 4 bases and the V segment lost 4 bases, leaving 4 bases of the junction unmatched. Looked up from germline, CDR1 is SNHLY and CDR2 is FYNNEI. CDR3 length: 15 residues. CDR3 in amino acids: CASSALAGAYNEQFF. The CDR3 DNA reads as TGTGCCAGCAGTGCTCTAGCGGGGGCGTACAATGAGCAGTTCTTC.

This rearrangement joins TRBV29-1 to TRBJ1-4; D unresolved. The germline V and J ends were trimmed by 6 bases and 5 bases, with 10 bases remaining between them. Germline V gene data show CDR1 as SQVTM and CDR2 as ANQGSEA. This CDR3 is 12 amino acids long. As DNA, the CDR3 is TGCAGCGTGAGACGGTCGAATGAAAAACTGTTTTTT. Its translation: CSVRRSNEKLFF.

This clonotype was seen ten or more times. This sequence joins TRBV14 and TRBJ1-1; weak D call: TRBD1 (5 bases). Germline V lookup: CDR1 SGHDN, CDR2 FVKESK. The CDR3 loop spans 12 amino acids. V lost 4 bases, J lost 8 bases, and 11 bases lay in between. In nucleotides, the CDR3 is TGTGCCAGCAGCCTGCACAGGAACGAAGCTTTCTTT. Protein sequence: CASSLHRNEAFF.

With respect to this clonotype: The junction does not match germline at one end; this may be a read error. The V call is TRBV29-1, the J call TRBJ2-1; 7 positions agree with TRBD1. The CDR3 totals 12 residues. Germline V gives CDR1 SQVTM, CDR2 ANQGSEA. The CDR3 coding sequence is TGTAGCGTTGGGACAGAGGACAATGAGCAGTTCTTC. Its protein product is CSVGTEDNEQFF.